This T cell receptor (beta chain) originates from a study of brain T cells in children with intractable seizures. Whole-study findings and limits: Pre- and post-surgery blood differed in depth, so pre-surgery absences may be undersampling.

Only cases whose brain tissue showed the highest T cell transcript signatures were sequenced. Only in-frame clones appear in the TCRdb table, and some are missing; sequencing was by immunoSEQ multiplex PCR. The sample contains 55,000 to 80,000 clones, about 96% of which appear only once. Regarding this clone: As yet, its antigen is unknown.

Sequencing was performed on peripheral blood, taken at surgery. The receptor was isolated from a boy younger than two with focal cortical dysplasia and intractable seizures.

The CDR3 nucleotides read TGCGCCAGCAGTGAGTCGAGCGGGGGGGCCGGGGAGCTGTTTTTT. Residues: CASSESSGGAGELFF. This rearrangement joins TRBV10-2 to TRBJ2-2; 10 nucleotides line up with TRBD2. Germline values: CDR1 WSHSY, CDR2 SAAADI. This CDR3 spans 15 amino acids. V was clipped by 0 bases and J by 6 bases; unmatched bases: 1.